The clone carrying this T cell receptor beta chain has a single count. Its antigen is not identified. This sample is drawn from a study of identifying expanded T cells in peripheral blood. General study points: Technical replicates showed around 1.2 changed clones; roughly two weeks around 15; four weeks 19.

Collection occurred without any documented infections or immune events in donors. The CDR3 is 15 amino acids. Germline V lookup: CDR1 SGHVS, CDR2 FNYEAQ. V was clipped by 4 bases and J by 3 bases; unmatched bases: 6. Sequencing used immunoSEQ multiplex PCR; TCRdb keeps in-frame clones, though not all of them. The sample lists tens of thousands of clones, approximately 91% occurring once. The chain couples TRBV7-6 to TRBJ1-5, with TRBD1 matching 7 bases. Sequenced input: blood. The clonotype was recovered from a person aged 18 to 70 in good health. The CDR3 coding sequence is TGTGCCAGCAGCTCCCGACAGGGTGACAATCAGCCCCAGCATTTT. Amino acid sequence: CASSSRQGDNQPQHF.